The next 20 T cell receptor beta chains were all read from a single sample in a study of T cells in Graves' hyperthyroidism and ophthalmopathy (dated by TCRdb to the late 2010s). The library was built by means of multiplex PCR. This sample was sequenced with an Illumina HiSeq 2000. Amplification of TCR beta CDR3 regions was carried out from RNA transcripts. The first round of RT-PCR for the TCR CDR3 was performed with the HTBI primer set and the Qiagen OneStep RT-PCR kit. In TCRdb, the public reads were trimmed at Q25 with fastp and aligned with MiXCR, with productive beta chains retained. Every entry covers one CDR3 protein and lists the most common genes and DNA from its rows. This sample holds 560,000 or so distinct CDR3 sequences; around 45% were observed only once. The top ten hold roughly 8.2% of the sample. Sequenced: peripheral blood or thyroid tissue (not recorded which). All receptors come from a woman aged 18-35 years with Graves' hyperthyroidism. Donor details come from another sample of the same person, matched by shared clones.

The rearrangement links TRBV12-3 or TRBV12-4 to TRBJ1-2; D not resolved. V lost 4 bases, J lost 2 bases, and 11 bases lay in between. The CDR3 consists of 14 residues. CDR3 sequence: CASSYAMANYGYTF. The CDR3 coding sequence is TGTGCCAGCAGTTACGCCATGGCCAACTATGGCTACACCTTC.

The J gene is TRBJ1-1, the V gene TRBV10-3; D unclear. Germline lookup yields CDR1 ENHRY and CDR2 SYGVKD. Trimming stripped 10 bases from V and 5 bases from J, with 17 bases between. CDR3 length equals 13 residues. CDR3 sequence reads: CASSSGGETEAFF. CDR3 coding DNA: TGTGCCAGCAGCTCTGGTGGGGAGACTGAAGCTTTCTTT.

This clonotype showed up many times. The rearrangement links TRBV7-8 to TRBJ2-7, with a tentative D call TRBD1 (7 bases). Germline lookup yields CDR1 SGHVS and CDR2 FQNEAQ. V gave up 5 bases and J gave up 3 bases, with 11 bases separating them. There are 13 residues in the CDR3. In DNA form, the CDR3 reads TGTGCCAGCAGCCGACAGGGAGGCTACGAGCAGTACTTC. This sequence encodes CASSRQGGYEQYF.

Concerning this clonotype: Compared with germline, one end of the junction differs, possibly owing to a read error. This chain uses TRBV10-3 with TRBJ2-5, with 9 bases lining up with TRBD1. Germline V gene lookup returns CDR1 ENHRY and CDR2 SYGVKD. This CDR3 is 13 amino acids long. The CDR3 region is CASSPDRGETQYF. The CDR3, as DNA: TGTGCCAGCAGTCCCGACAGGGGGGAGACCCAGTACTTC.

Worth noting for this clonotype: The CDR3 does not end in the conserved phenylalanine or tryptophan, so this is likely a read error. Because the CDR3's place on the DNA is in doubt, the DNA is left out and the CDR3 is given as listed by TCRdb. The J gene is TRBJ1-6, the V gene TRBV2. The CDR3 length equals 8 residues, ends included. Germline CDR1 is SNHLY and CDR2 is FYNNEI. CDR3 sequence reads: CASSEGGV.

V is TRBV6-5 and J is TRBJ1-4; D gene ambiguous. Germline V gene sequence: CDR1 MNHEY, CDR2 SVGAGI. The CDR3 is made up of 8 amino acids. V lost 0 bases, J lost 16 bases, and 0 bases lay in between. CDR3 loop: CASSYSFF. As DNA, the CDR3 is TGTGCCAGCAGTTACTCGTTTTTT.

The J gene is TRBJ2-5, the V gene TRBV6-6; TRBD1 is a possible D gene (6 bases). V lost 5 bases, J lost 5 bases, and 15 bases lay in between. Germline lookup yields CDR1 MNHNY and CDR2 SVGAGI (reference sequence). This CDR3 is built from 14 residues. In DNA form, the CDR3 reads TGTGCCAGCAGTAGACAGGCTCGGCGGGAGACCCAGTACTTC. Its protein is CASSRQARRETQYF.

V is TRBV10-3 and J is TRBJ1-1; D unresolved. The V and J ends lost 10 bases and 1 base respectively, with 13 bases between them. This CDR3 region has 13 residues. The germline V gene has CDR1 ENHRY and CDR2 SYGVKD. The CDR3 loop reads CASSVKWNTEAFF. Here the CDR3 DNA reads TGTGCCAGCAGCGTTAAGTGGAACACTGAAGCTTTCTTT.

Here the CDR3 DNA reads TGTGCCAGCAGCTCCGAAAACAGGGTTGGTCAACCCCAGCATTTT. This encodes CASSSENRVGQPQHF. V and J are TRBV7-6 and TRBJ1-5; D may be TRBD1 (6 bases). CDR3 length equals 15 residues. The germline gives CDR1 SGHVS, CDR2 FNYEAQ. With 4 bases removed from V and 10 bases from J, the gap between germline ends came to 20 bases.

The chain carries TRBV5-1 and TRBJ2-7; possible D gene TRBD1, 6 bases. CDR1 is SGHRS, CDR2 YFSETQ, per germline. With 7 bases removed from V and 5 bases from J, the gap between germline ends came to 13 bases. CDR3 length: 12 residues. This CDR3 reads CASGQGPNEQYF. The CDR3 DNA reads TGCGCCAGCGGCCAGGGGCCAAACGAGCAGTACTTC.

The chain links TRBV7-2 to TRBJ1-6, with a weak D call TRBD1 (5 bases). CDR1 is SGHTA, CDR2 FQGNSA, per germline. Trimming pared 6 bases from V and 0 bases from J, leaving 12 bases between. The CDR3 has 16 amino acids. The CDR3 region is CASRGPGGSYNSPLHF. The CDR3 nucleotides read TGTGCCAGCAGGGGGCCGGGGGGCTCCTATAATTCACCCCTCCACTTT.

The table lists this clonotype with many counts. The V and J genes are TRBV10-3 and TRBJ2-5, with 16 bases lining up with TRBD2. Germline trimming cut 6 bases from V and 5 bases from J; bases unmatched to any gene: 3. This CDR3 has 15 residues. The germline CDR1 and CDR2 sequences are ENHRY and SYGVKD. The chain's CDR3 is CAISGTSGRAETQYF. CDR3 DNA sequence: TGTGCCATCAGCGGGACTAGCGGGAGGGCCGAGACCCAGTACTTC.

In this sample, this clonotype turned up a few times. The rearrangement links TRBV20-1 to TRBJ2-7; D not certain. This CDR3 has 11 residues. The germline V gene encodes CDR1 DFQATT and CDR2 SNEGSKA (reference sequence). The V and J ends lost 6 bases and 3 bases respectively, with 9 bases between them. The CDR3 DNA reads TGCAGTGCCCTCGGCCGCTACGAGCAGTACTTC. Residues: CSALGRYEQYF.

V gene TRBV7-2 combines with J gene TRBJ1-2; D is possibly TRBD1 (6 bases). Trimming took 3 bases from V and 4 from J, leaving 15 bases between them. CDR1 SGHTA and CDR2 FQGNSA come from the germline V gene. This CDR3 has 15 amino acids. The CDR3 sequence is CASSLGQGPFYGYTF. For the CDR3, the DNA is TGTGCCAGCAGCTTGGGCCAGGGGCCTTTCTATGGCTACACCTTC. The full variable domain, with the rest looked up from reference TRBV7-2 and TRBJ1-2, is GAGVSQSPSNKVTEKGKDVELRCDPISGHTALYWYRQSLGQGLEFLIYFQGNSAPDKSGLPSDRFSAERTGGSVSTLTIQRTQQEDSAVYLCASSLGQGPFYGYTFGSGTRLTVV.

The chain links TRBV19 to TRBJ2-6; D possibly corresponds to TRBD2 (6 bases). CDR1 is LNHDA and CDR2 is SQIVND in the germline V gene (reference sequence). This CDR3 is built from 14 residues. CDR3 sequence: CVSTGVSGANVLTF. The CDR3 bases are TGTGTCAGCACGGGAGTCTCTGGGGCCAACGTCCTGACTTTC.

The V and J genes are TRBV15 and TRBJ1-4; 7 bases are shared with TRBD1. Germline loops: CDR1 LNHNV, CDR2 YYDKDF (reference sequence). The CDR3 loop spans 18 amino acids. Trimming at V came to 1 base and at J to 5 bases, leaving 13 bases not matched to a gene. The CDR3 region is CATSRAGPTGTGNEKLFF. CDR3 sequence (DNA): TGTGCCACCAGCAGAGCCGGTCCGACAGGGACCGGGAATGAAAAACTGTTTTTT. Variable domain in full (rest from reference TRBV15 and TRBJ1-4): DAMVIQNPRYQVTQFGKPVTLSCSQTLNHNVMYWYQQKSSQAPKLLFHYYDKDFNNEADTPDNFQSRRPNTSFCFLDIRSPGLGDTAMYLCATSRAGPTGTGNEKLFFGSGTQLSVL.

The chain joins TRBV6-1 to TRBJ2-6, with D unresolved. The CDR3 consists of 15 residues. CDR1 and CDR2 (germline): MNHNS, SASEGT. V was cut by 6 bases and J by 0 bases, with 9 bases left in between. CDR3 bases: TGTGCCAGCAGCCTTCACTTCTCTGGGGCCAACGTCCTGACTTTC. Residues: CASSLHFSGANVLTF.

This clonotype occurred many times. CDR3: CASVRDSGNTIYF. CDR3 nucleotides: TGTGCCAGCGTGCGTGACTCTGGAAACACCATATATTTT. The chain is built from TRBV2 and TRBJ1-3; D uncertain. Germline-derived CDR1 and CDR2 are SNHLY and FYNNEI. V was cut by 8 bases and J by 0 bases, with 8 bases left in between. The length of the CDR3 is 13 residues.

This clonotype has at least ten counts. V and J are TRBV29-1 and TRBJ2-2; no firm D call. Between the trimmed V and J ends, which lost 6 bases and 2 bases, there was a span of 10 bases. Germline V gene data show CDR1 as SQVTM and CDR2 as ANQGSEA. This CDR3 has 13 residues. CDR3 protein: CSVVATNTGELFF. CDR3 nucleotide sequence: TGCAGCGTCGTGGCGACCAACACCGGGGAGCTGTTTTTT.

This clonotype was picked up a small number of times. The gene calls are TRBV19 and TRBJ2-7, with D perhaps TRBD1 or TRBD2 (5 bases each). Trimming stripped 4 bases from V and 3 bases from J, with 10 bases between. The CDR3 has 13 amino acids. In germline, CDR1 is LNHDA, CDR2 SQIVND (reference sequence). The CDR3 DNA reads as TGTGCCAGTAGTAAGAAGGGGAGCTACGAGCAGTACTTC. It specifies CASSKKGSYEQYF. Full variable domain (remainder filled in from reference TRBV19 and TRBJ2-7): DGGITQSPKYLFRKEGQNVTLSCEQNLNHDAMYWYRQDPGQGLRLIYYSQIVNDFQKGDIAEGYSVSREKKESFPLTVTSAQKNPTAFYLCASSKKGSYEQYFGPGTRLTVT.